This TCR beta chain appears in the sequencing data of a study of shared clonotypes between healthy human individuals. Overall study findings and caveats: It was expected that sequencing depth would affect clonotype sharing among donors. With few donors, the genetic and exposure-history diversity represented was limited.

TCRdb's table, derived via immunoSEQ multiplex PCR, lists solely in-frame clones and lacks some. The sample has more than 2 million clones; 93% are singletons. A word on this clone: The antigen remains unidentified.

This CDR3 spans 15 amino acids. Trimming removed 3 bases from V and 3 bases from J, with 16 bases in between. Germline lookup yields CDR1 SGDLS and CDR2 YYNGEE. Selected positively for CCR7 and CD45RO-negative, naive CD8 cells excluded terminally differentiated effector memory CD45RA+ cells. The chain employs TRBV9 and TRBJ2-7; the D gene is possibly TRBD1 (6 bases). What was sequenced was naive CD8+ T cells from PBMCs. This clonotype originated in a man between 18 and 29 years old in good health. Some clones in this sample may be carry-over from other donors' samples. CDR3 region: CASSAQGPVSYEQYF. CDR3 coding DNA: TGTGCCAGCAGCGCACAGGGTCCAGTAAGCTACGAGCAGTACTTC. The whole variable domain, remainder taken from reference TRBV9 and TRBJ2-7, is DSGVTQTPKHLITATGQRVTLRCSPRSGDLSVYWYQQSLDQGLQFLIQYYNGEERAKGNILERFSAQQFPDLHSELNLSSLELGDSALYFCASSAQGPVSYEQYFGPGTRLTVT.